Ten or more counts support the clone carrying this TCR beta chain. This specimen comes from a study of blood T cell repertoires in COVID-19. Study details: Collection of acute and convalescent COVID-19 samples took place in the United States, Italy and Spain. PBMCs, B-cell-depleted T cells, or T cells provided the cDNA or gDNA that made up the material.

Authors' analysis steps: The authors estimated nucleated cell counts from reference gene primer amplification. This table comes from immunoSEQ multiplex PCR, and its TCRdb copy is limited to in-frame clones, with some not included. V and J calls and clone size are given by that table; D and trimming were obtained from the DNA. The sample yields more than 100,000 clones, less than 85% seen once. CDR1 and CDR2 (germline): SGHKS, YYEKEE (reference sequence). This CDR3 comprises 17 residues. The J segment lost 3 bases and the V segment lost 1 base, leaving 8 bases of the junction unmatched. This TCR was sampled from a human donor with acute or convalescent COVID-19. The donor label of this sample is uncertain. The sample taken for sequencing was peripheral blood. The chain recombines TRBV5-5 with TRBJ1-1; 11 nucleotides match TRBD1. The CDR3 spells CASSLMGQGVGDTEAFF. CDR3 sequence (DNA): TGTGCCAGCAGCTTGATGGGACAGGGGGTTGGGGACACTGAAGCTTTCTTT.